The rows below give T cell receptor beta chains drawn from one sample of a study of read filtering for tumor transcriptome and immune sequencing. Each CDR3 protein gets one entry after TCRdb re-called the reads with MiXCR. The sample holds 75,000 to 90,000 distinct CDR3 sequences, roughly an eighth seen once. Sequencing used a population of CD138-negative cells sorted from bone marrow. Receptors originate from a donor at least 40 years old with multiple myeloma. CDR3s include the opening cysteine and the closing phenylalanine or tryptophan. D genes are given only for firm matches. Rows may omit the clone size; those that give it use once, few, many or a size class.

>TRBJ2-1|14|TRBV7-9|many|TRBD2
TGTGCCAGCAGCGAGGGACTAGCGAGGAATGAGCAGTTCTTC
CASSEGLARNEQFF
>TRBJ2-7|15|TRBV6-2/TRBV6-3|once|TRBD2
TGTGCCAGCAGTTACCCGGGTAGCGGGACCTACGAGCAGTACTTC
CASSYPGSGTYEQYF
>TRBJ2-2|15|TRBV6-1|many|TRBD2
TGTGCCAGCAATGTAGCGGGAGAACACACCGGGGAGCTGTTTTTT
CASNVAGEHTGELFF
>TRBJ2-2|17|TRBV15|-|TRBD2
TGTGCCACCAGCAGAGCTGGGGGGGGGAAGAACACCGGGGAGCTGTTTTTT
CATSRAGGGKNTGELFF
>TRBJ1-1|15|TRBV19|many|-
TGTGCCAGTAGACAGGTCGACTTCACGAACACTGAAGCTTTCTTT
CASRQVDFTNTEAFF
>TRBJ2-5|13|TRBV20-1|many|TRBD2
TGCAGTGGGAGACTAGCCCTACAGGAGACCCAGTACTTC
CSGRLALQETQYF
>TRBJ2-7|14|TRBV11-2|many|-
TGTGCCAGCAGCTTAGTATACGGATCCTACGAGCAGTACTTC
CASSLVYGSYEQYF
>TRBJ2-5|13|TRBV9|-|-
TGCGCCAGCAGCGTGGGGGGGCAGGAGACCCAGTACTTC
CASSVGGQETQYF
>TRBJ2-1|15|TRBV5-1|-|-
TGCGCCAGCAGCTTGGCAGTCCTCTCCTACAGTGAGCAGTTCTTC
CASSLAVLSYSEQFF
>TRBJ2-7|14|TRBV12-3/TRBV12-4|-|-
TGTGCCAGCACGAGACAGATACCATCCTACGAGCAGTACTTC
CASTRQIPSYEQYF
>TRBJ2-3|15|TRBV20-1|many|TRBD2
TGCAGTGCTAGCGGTACTAGCGGGTATTCAGATACGCAGTATTTT
CSASGTSGYSDTQYF
>TRBJ2-2|14|TRBV19|-|-
TGTGCCAGTAGTATAGACCAGGACACCGGGGAGCTGTTTTTT
CASSIDQDTGELFF
>TRBJ2-3|16|TRBV10-1|many|-
TGCGCCAGCAGTCCCAGCCCGGGACCCGCAACAGATACGCAGTATTTT
CASSPSPGPATDTQYF
>TRBJ1-2|16|TRBV7-8|many|-
TGTGCCAGCAGCTTAGAATCGCCTCTCGCTAACTATGGCTACACCTTC
CASSLESPLANYGYTF
>TRBJ2-3|17|TRBV6-5|many|-
TGTGCCAGCAGTGGGACTGGGGGCGGTGGCCCTGGAGATACGCAGTATTTT
CASSGTGGGGPGDTQYF
>TRBJ1-1|13|TRBV7-3|-|-
TGTGCCAGCAGCTGGACGAGGAACACTGAAGCTTTCTTT
CASSWTRNTEAFF
>TRBJ2-1|16|TRBV12-3/TRBV12-4|few|TRBD2
TGTGCCAGCAGCCGTTGGATCGGGGGGGCCTGGAATGAGCAGTTCTTC
CASSRWIGGAWNEQFF
>TRBJ2-2|17|TRBV29-1|many|-
TGCAGCGTTGGGGGACAAGTAAATACCGCGAACACCGGGGAGCTGTTTTTT
CSVGGQVNTANTGELFF
>TRBJ2-3|18|TRBV6-6|many|TRBD1
TGTGCCAGCAGTTACCCCGTCGGACAGGGGGCGATCACAGATACGCAGTATTTT
CASSYPVGQGAITDTQYF
>TRBJ2-3|16|TRBV3-1|many|-
TGTGCCAGCAGCCAAGATCCAGGGACCTACACAGATACGCAGTATTTT
CASSQDPGTYTDTQYF
>TRBJ2-5|14|TRBV12-3/TRBV12-4|many|-
TGTGCCAGCAGTTTCGGAGACAGCCAAGAGACCCAGTACTTC
CASSFGDSQETQYF
>TRBJ2-7|15|TRBV6-6|many|TRBD1
TGTGCCAGCAGTAAGCCGGGACAGGGGCACGACGAGCAGTACTTC
CASSKPGQGHDEQYF
>TRBJ1-5|15|TRBV6-5|-|-
TGTGCCAGCAGTTACTCCAGGTATAGCAATCAGCCCCAGCATTTT
CASSYSRYSNQPQHF
>TRBJ2-5|14|TRBV24-1|many|-
TGTGCCACCAGTGATTCGACAGTCCAAGAGACCCAGTACTTC
CATSDSTVQETQYF
>TRBJ1-3|14|TRBV29-1|many|-
TGCAGCGTTGAATACGGGGATGGTGGAAACACCATATATTTT
CSVEYGDGGNTIYF
>TRBJ2-3|13|TRBV20-1|many|TRBD2
TGCAGTGCTCTAGCGGGAGGCACAGATACGCAGTATTTT
CSALAGGTDTQYF
>TRBJ2-5|14|TRBV7-6|-|-
TGTGCCAGCAGCCTACGACGGGGCGGGGAGACCCAGTACTTC
CASSLRRGGETQYF
>TRBJ2-3|13|TRBV19|many|-
TGTGCCAGTAGTACAACAGGGTCGGATACGCAGTATTTT
CASSTTGSDTQYF
>TRBJ2-2|15|TRBV29-1|many|TRBD1
TGCAGCGTTGAGTGGGACAGTTCGAACACCGGGGAGCTGTTTTTT
CSVEWDSSNTGELFF
>TRBJ2-6|13|TRBV29-1|-|TRBD1
TGCAGCGTTGGGGACAGGGGCTCCAACGTCCTGACTTTC
CSVGDRGSNVLTF
>TRBJ2-1|16|TRBV18|many|TRBD2
TGTGCCAGCTCACCGAGGACTAGCGGGAGAGGGGGTGAGCAGTTCTTC
CASSPRTSGRGGEQFF
>TRBJ2-7|13|TRBV20-1|-|-
TGCAGTGCCAGGAAGGACAACTCCTACGAGCAGTACTTC
CSARKDNSYEQYF
>TRBJ1-1|16|TRBV7-8|many|TRBD1
TGTGCCAGCAGCTTAGAGGCAGGGGGATTGAACACTGAAGCTTTCTTT
CASSLEAGGLNTEAFF
>TRBJ1-1|12|TRBV29-1|many|-
TGCAGCGTTGAAGAGGTAGGGGGGGAAGCTTTCTTT
CSVEEVGGEAFF
>TRBJ2-4|15|TRBV9|-|TRBD2
TGCGCCAGCAGCAGAGCCGGGACTAGCGGGATCATTCAGTACTTC
CASSRAGTSGIIQYF
>TRBJ2-1|15|TRBV2|-|TRBD1
TGTGCCAGCAGGCCGGGACAGGGGGCGCCGAGTGAGCAGTTCTTC
CASRPGQGAPSEQFF
>TRBJ2-6|14|TRBV28|many|-
TGTGCCAGCATGAGGGGCCCGGGGGCCAACGTCCTGACTTTC
CASMRGPGANVLTF
>TRBJ2-5|15|TRBV13|many|-
TGTGCCAGCAGCTTACGAGCAAGGAGATCAGAGACCCAGTACTTC
CASSLRARRSETQYF
>TRBJ2-7|15|TRBV2|many|TRBD2
TGTGCCAGCAGTGAGTCTAGCGGGAGTGGTTACGAGCAGTACTTC
CASSESSGSGYEQYF
>TRBJ2-1|15|TRBV19|many|-
TGTGCCAGTAGACCCTACACCCCCCCCTCCAATGAGCAGTTCTTC
CASRPYTPPSNEQFF
>TRBJ2-7|14|TRBV11-3|many|-
TGTGCCAGCAGCCACTCGAGTGCAGCCGACGAGCAGTACTTC
CASSHSSAADEQYF
>TRBJ1-4|17|TRBV20-1|many|-
TGCAGTGCTATGAAGGGACTGATTGTTGCAACTAATGAAAAACTGTTTTTT
CSAMKGLIVATNEKLFF
>TRBJ2-1|15|TRBV6-2/TRBV6-3|many|-
TGTGCCAGCAGTTACCCCGGACATGTATACAATGAGCAGTTCTTC
CASSYPGHVYNEQFF
>TRBJ2-7|13|TRBV29-1|many|-
TGCAGCGTTGGACGGGGCGGGAATTACGAGCAGTACTTC
CSVGRGGNYEQYF
>TRBJ1-1|15|TRBV6-1|many|-
TGTGCCAGCAGTGAAATCACCCAGGGGAACACTGAAGCTCTCTTT
CASSEITQGNTEALF
>TRBJ2-3|17|TRBV4-1|many|TRBD1
TGCGCCAGCAGCCGAAACCCGGGACAGGGAGGCACAGATACGCAGTATTTT
CASSRNPGQGGTDTQYF
>TRBJ2-1|16|TRBV5-1|many|TRBD2
TGCGCCAGCAGCTTGGCGACTAGCGGGAACTACAATGAGCAGTTCTTC
CASSLATSGNYNEQFF
>TRBJ2-6|15|TRBV20-1|many|TRBD1
TGCAGTGCAGAGGACAGGGTAGTTAAGACCAACGTCCTGACTTTC
CSAEDRVVKTNVLTF